This TCR beta chain was recovered during a study of T cell changes during pregnancy in multiple sclerosis. The junction had 7 bases not matched to a gene; V was cut back by 5 bases and J by 6 bases. CDR3 length: 14 amino acids. The V gene's germline CDR1 is SEHNR and CDR2 FQNEAQ (reference sequence). TCRdb's copy holds only in-frame clones and misses some; the assay was immunoSEQ multiplex PCR. Among about 60,000 clones listed, about 90% were seen once. The source of this sequence is a female donor in good health, enrolled as a control in a pregnancy study. Here the sequenced sample was CD4+ T cells from peripheral blood mononuclear cells, taken after pregnancy. The chain joins TRBV7-9 to TRBJ1-1, with 9 bases fitting TRBD1. The CDR3, as DNA: TGTGCCAGCAGCATAACAGGGGGCGACGCTGAAGCTTTCTTT. It specifies CASSITGGDAEAFF.